This TCR beta chain appears in the sequencing data of a study of cytomegalovirus exposure and HLA in healthy donors. As regards this clone: Antigen specificity is unknown.

Researchers ran the PCR with 60 Vbeta and 13 Jbeta primers. Only in-frame clones appear in the TCRdb table, and some are missing; sequencing was by immunoSEQ multiplex PCR. The sample includes about 230,000 clones, approximately 81% of them seen just once. Germline-derived CDR1 and CDR2 are LGHNA and YNFKEQ. The CDR3 contains 15 residues. V lost 4 bases and J lost 7; bases outside the gene matches: 7. Study-wide points: Presence/absence analyses treated sequencing depth as roughly uniform across donors. HLA alleles showed associations with around 15,000 TCR beta sequences in a later analysis, at a 0.05 false discovery rate. Some TCR beta chains (roughly 160 of them) were listed as cytomegalovirus-associated. For most TCR beta V segments, an earlier analysis put the productive rate at about 90% or about 30% of the time.

The chain links TRBV4-2 to TRBJ2-2; 9 bases are shared with TRBD2. This clonotype was sampled from a human donor in good health. Source material: PBMCs. The CDR3 loop is CASSPLAGADGELFF. In nucleotides, the CDR3 is TGTGCCAGCAGCCCTTTAGCGGGAGCTGACGGGGAGCTGTTTTTT.